The clone carrying this T cell receptor (beta chain) was observed a handful of times. The repertoire was sequenced with immunoSEQ multiplex PCR; TCRdb's copy has only in-frame clones and lacks some. The table includes 150,000 to 200,000 clones, roughly 87% detected once. The data stem from a study of blood T cell repertoires in COVID-19. The participants were between roughly 18 and 89 years old and came from 24 US areas. Trimming pared 6 bases from V and 0 bases from J, leaving 10 bases between. Germline-derived CDR1 and CDR2 are SGHKS and YYEKEE (reference sequence). The CDR3 runs to 14 residues. The receptor comes from a man aged 45-65 years who had recovered from COVID-19. The chain has TRBV5-5 and TRBJ1-3; D is unclear. The sequenced material came from PBMCs or T cells enriched from blood (not recorded which). The CDR3 DNA reads TGTGCCAGCACCTATTCCCCCTCTGGAAACACCATATATTTT. Its translation is CASTYSPSGNTIYF.